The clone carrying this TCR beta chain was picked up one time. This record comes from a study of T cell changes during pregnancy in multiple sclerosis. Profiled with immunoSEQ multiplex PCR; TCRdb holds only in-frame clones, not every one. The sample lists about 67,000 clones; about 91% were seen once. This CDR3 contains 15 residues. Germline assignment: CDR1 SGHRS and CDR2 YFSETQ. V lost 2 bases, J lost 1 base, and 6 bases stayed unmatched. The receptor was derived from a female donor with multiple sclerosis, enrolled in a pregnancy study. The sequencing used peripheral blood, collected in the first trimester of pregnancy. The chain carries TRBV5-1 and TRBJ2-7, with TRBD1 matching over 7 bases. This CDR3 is CASSFSWTGSYEQYF. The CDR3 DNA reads TGCGCCAGCAGCTTTTCCTGGACAGGATCCTACGAGCAGTACTTC.